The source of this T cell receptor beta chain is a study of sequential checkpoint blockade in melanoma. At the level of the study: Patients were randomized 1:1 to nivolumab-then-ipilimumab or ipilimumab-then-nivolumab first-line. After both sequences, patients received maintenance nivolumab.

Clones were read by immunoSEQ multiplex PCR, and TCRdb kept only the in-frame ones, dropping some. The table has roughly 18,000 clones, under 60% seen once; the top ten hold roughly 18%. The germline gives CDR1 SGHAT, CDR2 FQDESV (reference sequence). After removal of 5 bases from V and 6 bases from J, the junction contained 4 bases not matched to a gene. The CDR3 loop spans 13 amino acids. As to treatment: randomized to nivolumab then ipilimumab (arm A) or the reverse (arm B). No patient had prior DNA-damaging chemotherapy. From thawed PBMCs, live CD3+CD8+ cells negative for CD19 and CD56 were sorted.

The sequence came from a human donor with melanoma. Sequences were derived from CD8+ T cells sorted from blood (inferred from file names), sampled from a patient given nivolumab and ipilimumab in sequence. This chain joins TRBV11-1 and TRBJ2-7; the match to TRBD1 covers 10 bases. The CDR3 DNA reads TGTGCCAGCAGCCCGGGGACAGGGGCCGAGCAGTACTTC. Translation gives CASSPGTGAEQYF.